The sequence of this T cell receptor beta chain was determined in a study of long-term antiretroviral therapy in people with HIV. Study-wide results and limits: Transplant-donor-level diversity was not reached after ART, though diversity increased. The study collected no data on ART adherence, viral resistance or therapy changes.

Running of the v3.0 immunoSEQ assay took place at survey level. Profiled with immunoSEQ multiplex PCR; TCRdb holds only in-frame clones, not every one. The sample holds 16,000 or so clones, roughly 80% seen once. The CDR3 consists of 15 residues. CDR1 is SGHAT and CDR2 is FQNNGV in the germline V gene. V lost 1 base to trimming and J lost 5 bases, with 14 bases between them. Details on this clone: Its antigen is unknown.

The clonotype originates from a man aged 30-40 years with HIV. The J gene is TRBJ1-2, the V gene TRBV11-2; TRBD1 is a possible D gene (6 bases). This specimen consisted of unsorted PBMCs, obtained less than 2.2 years before starting antiretroviral therapy. DNA of the CDR3: TGTGCCAGCAGCTTAGCCCCGGACAGTGGGTATGGCTACACCTTC. Translated: CASSLAPDSGYGYTF.